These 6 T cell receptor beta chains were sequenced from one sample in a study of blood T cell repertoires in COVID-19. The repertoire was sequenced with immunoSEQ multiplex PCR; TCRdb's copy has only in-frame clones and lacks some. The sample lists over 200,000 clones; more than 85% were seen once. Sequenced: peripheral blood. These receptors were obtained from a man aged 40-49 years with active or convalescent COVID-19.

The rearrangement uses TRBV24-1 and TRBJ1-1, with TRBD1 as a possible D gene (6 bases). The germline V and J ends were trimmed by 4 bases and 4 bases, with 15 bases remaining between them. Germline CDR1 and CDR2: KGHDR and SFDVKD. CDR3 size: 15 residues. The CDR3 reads CATSDKSTGSTEAFF. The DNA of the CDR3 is TGTGCCACCAGTGACAAATCAACAGGGAGCACTGAAGCTTTCTTT.

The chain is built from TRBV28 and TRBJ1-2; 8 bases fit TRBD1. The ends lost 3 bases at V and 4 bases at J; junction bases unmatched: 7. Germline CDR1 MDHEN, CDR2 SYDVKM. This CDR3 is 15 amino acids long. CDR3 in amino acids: CASSFKQGGFYGYTF. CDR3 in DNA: TGTGCCAGCAGTTTCAAACAGGGGGGCTTCTATGGCTACACCTTC.

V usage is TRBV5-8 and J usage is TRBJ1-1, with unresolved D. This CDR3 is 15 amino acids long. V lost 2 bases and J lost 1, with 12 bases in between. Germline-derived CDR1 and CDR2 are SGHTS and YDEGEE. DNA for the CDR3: TGTGCCAGCAGCTTTCAAATAGGGAGGAACACTGAAGCTTTCTTT. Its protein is CASSFQIGRNTEAFF.

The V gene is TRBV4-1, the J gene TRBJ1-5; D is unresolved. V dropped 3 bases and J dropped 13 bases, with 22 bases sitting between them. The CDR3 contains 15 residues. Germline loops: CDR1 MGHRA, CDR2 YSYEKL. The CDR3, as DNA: TGCGCCAGCAGCCAGGGTTTCGGGGTCACATCTAATCAGCATTTT. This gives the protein CASSQGFGVTSNQHF.

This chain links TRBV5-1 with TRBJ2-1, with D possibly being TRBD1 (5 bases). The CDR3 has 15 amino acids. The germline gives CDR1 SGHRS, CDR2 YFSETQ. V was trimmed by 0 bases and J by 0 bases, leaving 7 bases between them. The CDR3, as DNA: TGCGCCAGCAGCTTGGGGACAAACTCCTACAATGAGCAGTTCTTC. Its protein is CASSLGTNSYNEQFF.

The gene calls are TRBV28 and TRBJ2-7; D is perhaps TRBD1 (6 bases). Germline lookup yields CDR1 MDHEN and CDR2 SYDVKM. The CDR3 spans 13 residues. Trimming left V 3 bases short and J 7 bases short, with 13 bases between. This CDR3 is CASSLTGPKEQYF. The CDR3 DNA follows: TGTGCCAGCAGTTTGACAGGCCCCAAGGAGCAGTACTTC.